This TCR beta chain appears in the sequencing data of a study of vaccination and CD4 T cells after COVID-19. V lost 5 bases and J lost 2, with 7 bases in between. The CDR3 sequence is 12 residues long. Germline CDR1 and CDR2: DFQATT and SNEGSKA (reference sequence). The treatment was: roughly ten-day PBMC culture with coronavirus spike peptide pools or control peptides (ViraFEST assay). TCR sequencing followed the expansion of antigen-specific T cells with peptide pools in ViraFEST. This clonotype has only a few counts. Its specificity is not known. The Oncomine TCR Beta short-read assay generated sequence data from the DNA of cultured CD4+ T cells. TCRdb reprocessed the PCR reads via MiXCR and lists one record per CDR3 protein. The sample carries 15,000 or so distinct CDR3 sequences, more than 50% recorded once.

The sequence was obtained from a human donor who had recovered from COVID-19. This chain connects TRBV20-1 to TRBJ2-1; no reliable D call. The sequenced sample was CD4+ T cells from blood, cultured in vitro. In nucleotides, the CDR3 is TGCAGTGCTTCTAGTCCCTACAATGAGCAGTTCTTC. Translating it yields CSASSPYNEQFF.